These T cell receptor beta chains were read from a single sample in a study of early T cells in non-severe SARS-CoV-2 infection. One entry per CDR3 protein results from TCRdb running MiXCR on the 5' RACE reads. This sample has around 60,000 distinct CDR3 sequences, with roughly 10% found just once. The specimen comprised whole blood, sampled at baseline. These receptors all stem from an adult who was a healthcare worker with PCR-confirmed SARS-CoV-2 infection or an uninfected control (not recorded which). Each CDR3 is given with its conserved first and last residue. D genes are given only for firm matches. Size values are once, few and many counts, or a class for expanded clones, and some rows have none.

d_call,j_call,v_call,clone_size,cdr3_nt,cdr3_aa
-,TRBJ2-7,TRBV6-5,-,TGTGCCAGCAGTTACTCGAGCAGAGGAGGGACCTACGAGCAGTACTTC,CASSYSSRGGTYEQYF
TRBD2,TRBJ2-7,TRBV20-1,-,TGCAGTGCTAGAGATCTAGCGGGGGGATCCTCCTACGAGCAGTACTTC,CSARDLAGGSSYEQYF
TRBD1,TRBJ2-1,TRBV5-1,-,TGCGCCAGCAGCTTTGGACAGGGGGGTGGAAATGAGCAGTTCTTC,CASSFGQGGGNEQFF
TRBD1,TRBJ2-1,TRBV19,few,TGTGCCAGTACTACCCGAGGAACCCGGGACAGGGTTCCTAATGAGCAGTTCTTC,CASTTRGTRDRVPNEQFF
-,TRBJ2-1,TRBV4-2,few,TGTGCCAGCAGCCAAGAGGCGGGGTACAATGAGCAGTTCTTC,CASSQEAGYNEQFF
-,TRBJ2-7,TRBV7-2,-,TGTGCCAGCAGCCTCCCCCACTACGAGCAGTACTTC,CASSLPHYEQYF
TRBD2,TRBJ2-1,TRBV7-2,many,TGTGCCAGCAGCTGGGGAGGACTAGCGGGGAACAATGAGCAGTTCTTC,CASSWGGLAGNNEQFF
TRBD2,TRBJ2-5,TRBV7-2,few,TGTGCCAGCAGCCCTACGACTAGCGGGGGAGAGACCCAGTACTTC,CASSPTTSGGETQYF
-,TRBJ2-3,TRBV30,few,TGTGCCTGGAGAGAGAATAGCGTGGATACGCAGTATTTT,CAWRENSVDTQYF
-,TRBJ2-2,TRBV6-1,-,TGTGCCAGCAGTGAAGGACCGACGAGGGTCACCGGGGAGCTGTTTTTT,CASSEGPTRVTGELFF
TRBD1,TRBJ1-4,TRBV4-1,few,TGCGCCAGCAGCCAACAAGGGACAGGGGGCCGCGGTGAAAAACTGTTTTTT,CASSQQGTGGRGEKLFF
-,TRBJ2-1,TRBV4-1,few,TGCGCCAGCAGCCAAGACTGGGGCTCGAGGGAGCAGTTCTTC,CASSQDWGSREQFF
-,TRBJ2-2,TRBV7-9,few,TGTGCCAGCAGCTTAGGGGCGTCCAGCCGGGGCACCGGGGAGCTGTTTTTT,CASSLGASSRGTGELFF